This T cell receptor beta chain was sequenced in a study of cytomegalovirus exposure and HLA in healthy donors. PCR was performed using 60 Vbeta and 13 Jbeta primers. Using immunoSEQ multiplex PCR, the repertoire was profiled, and TCRdb retains in-frame clones only, with some absent. The sample lists 70,000 or so clones, roughly 88% seen once, with 1.5% to 2% in the top ten. Germline assignment: CDR1 MNHEY and CDR2 SVGAGI. V shed 6 bases and J 6 bases; nucleotides not matched to a gene: 6. The CDR3 contains 13 residues. The source material was PBMCs. The clonotype comes from a woman aged 25 to 39 in good health and CMV-seronegative. V gene TRBV6-5 combines with J gene TRBJ1-1, with TRBD1 identical over 8 bases. The CDR3: CASSPGTGAEAFF. CDR3 nucleotide sequence: TGTGCCAGCAGCCCCGGGACAGGCGCTGAAGCTTTCTTT.